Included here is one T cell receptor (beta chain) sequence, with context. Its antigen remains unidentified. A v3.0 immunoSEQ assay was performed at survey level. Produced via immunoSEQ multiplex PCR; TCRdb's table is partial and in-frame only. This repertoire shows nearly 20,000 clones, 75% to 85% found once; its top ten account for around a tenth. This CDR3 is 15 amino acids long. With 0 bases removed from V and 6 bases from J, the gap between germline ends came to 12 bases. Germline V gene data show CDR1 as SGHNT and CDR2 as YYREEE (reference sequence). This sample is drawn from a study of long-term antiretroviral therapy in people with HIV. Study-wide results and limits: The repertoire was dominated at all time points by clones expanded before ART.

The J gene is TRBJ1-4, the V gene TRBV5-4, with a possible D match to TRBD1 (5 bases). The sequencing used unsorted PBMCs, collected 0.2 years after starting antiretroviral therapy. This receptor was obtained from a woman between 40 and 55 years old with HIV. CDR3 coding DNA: TGTGCCAGCAGCTTGGAGGCAGGGCGGGATGAAAAACTGTTTTTT. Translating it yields CASSLEAGRDEKLFF.